This T cell receptor (beta chain) was identified during a study of T cell changes during pregnancy in multiple sclerosis (dated by TCRdb to 2018 to 2020). Concerning the study at large: The study examined how the T cell repertoire changed over the course of pregnancy in women with multiple sclerosis.

V sheds 7 bases and J sheds 11 bases, leaving 11 bases between their ends. The CDR1 and CDR2 encoded by the germline V gene are SNHLY and FYNNEI. The CDR3 holds 11 amino acids from the cysteine to the phenylalanine. Only the CDR3 portion is preserved as DNA: 33 bases, with reading frame beginning at the first base. The library was made by the immunoSEQ multiplex PCR assay. The table comes from immuneACCESS by way of TCRdb, which keeps in-frame sequences with V and J called. Part of the clones is missing from these tables; in studies checked, under half for an unresolved V gene and the rest for unknown reasons. In this sample the table shows roughly 100,000 clones, more than 80% of which occur a single time. Of the sample, roughly 1.6% falls within the top ten clones. Concerning this clone itself: The antigen this receptor binds is unknown. Base quality data are lacking; no much larger clone is found one base away.

This chain joins TRBV2 to TRBJ1-4; the D gene cannot be named for sure. Source: peripheral blood, taken before pregnancy. The TCR was taken from a female donor with multiple sclerosis, enrolled in a pregnancy study. The CDR3 in this case is CASTGKSKLFF. The DNA is as follows: TGTGCCAGCACCGGGAAGTCGAAACTGTTTTTT.